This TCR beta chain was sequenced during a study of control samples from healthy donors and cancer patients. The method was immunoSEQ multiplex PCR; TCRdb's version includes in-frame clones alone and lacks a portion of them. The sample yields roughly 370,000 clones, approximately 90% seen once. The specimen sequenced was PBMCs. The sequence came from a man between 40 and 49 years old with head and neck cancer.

The CDR3 loop is CASSTGTLANYGYTF. In nucleotides, the CDR3 is TGTGCCAGCAGCACTGGGACTCTAGCTAACTATGGCTACACCTTC. The J gene is TRBJ1-2, the V gene TRBV5-4; weak D call: TRBD1 (5 bases). Germline V lookup: CDR1 SGHNT, CDR2 YYREEE (reference sequence). Trimming took 4 bases from V and 0 from J, leaving 13 bases between them. This CDR3 spans 15 amino acids.